These 9 T cell receptor beta chains share one sample of origin, sequenced in a study of blood T cell repertoires in COVID-19. The data were produced by immunoSEQ multiplex PCR, yet TCRdb's version contains in-frame clones alone and is incomplete. The sample lists more than 40,000 clones, around nine tenths occurring once. The sequenced sample was peripheral blood. The receptor source for this set is a man aged 45 to 65 with active COVID-19.

The genes are TRBV6-5 and TRBJ1-1, with a weak D call TRBD1 (5 bases). Trimming removed 2 bases from V and 0 bases from J, with 10 bases in between. The CDR3 is 15 amino acids. Germline V gives CDR1 MNHEY, CDR2 SVGAGI. CDR3 amino acids: CASSYGGGLNTEAFF. The CDR3 coding sequence is TGTGCCAGCAGTTACGGCGGGGGTCTGAACACTGAAGCTTTCTTT.

CDR3 sequence reads: CASTAGNQPQHF. The CDR3, as DNA: TGTGCCAGCACGGCGGGGAATCAGCCCCAGCATTTT. V is TRBV28 and J is TRBJ1-5; D is undetermined. V was pared by 7 bases and J by 4 bases, with 8 bases between. There are 12 residues in the CDR3. Germline V gives CDR1 MDHEN, CDR2 SYDVKM.

V usage is TRBV23-1 and J usage is TRBJ2-5; 10 bases align to TRBD1. TRBV23-1 is sorted into the ORF group, with uncertain function. This CDR3 is built from 14 residues. With V trimmed by 3 bases and J by 5 bases, 3 bases remained unmatched. The CDR3 sequence: CASSQGTGDETQYF. CDR3 bases: TGCGCCAGCAGTCAGGGGACAGGGGATGAGACCCAGTACTTC.

J is TRBJ2-5 and V is TRBV12-3 or TRBV12-4, with D maybe TRBD1 (6 bases). The CDR3 covers 12 residues. The V gene lost 6 bases and the J gene lost 5 bases, with 10 bases spanning the gap. CDR3: CASSPDRETQYF. CDR3 DNA: TGTGCCAGCAGCCCCGACAGGGAGACCCAGTACTTC.

The chain employs TRBV6-5 and TRBJ2-7, with 7 bases lining up with TRBD1. There are 14 residues in the CDR3. The V gene's germline CDR1 is MNHEY and CDR2 SVGAGI. V shed 2 bases, J shed 5 bases, and the junction held 6 bases outside the gene matches. CDR3 DNA: TGTGCCAGCAGTTACGGACAGGCGTTAGACGAGCAGTACTTC. Amino acid sequence: CASSYGQALDEQYF.

V and J are TRBV7-2 and TRBJ1-5; 7 nucleotides agree with TRBD1. Germline CDR1 and CDR2: SGHTA and FQGNSA. V dropped 5 bases and J dropped 2; count of bases not matched to a gene: 9. This CDR3 has 16 residues. The CDR3 reads CASSLTGQAGNQPQHF. CDR3 sequence (DNA): TGTGCCAGCAGCCTGACAGGACAGGCTGGCAATCAGCCCCAGCATTTT. The full variable domain, in which reference TRBV7-2 and TRBJ1-5 provide the parts outside the CDR3, is GAGVSQSPSNKVTEKGKDVELRCDPISGHTALYWYRQSLGQGLEFLIYFQGNSAPDKSGLPSDRFSAERTGGSVSTLTIQRTQQEDSAVYLCASSLTGQAGNQPQHFGDGTRLSIL.

The chain carries TRBV5-1 and TRBJ1-4; no reliable D call. V lost 0 bases, J lost 4 bases, and 7 bases lay in between. Germline V lookup: CDR1 SGHRS, CDR2 YFSETQ. The CDR3 is made up of 14 amino acids. The CDR3 region has the DNA TGCGCCAGCAGCTTGGCAGAGGGTAATGAAAAACTGTTTTTT. This gives the protein CASSLAEGNEKLFF.

This clone has a handful of counts. This chain connects TRBV5-3 to TRBJ1-1; possible D gene TRBD1, 5 bases. TRBV5-3 has ORF status, its function being uncertain. With 2 bases removed from V and 5 bases from J, the gap between germline ends came to 10 bases. The CDR3 covers 13 residues. CDR3 amino acids: CARSFETGTEAFF. DNA of the CDR3: TGTGCCAGAAGCTTCGAAACAGGTACTGAAGCTTTCTTT.

The chain recombines TRBV7-9 with TRBJ2-7; possible D gene TRBD1, 6 bases. The germline V gene has CDR1 SEHNR and CDR2 FQNEAQ (reference sequence). Trimming removed 6 bases at V and 5 bases at J, with 14 bases between. The CDR3 sequence is 13 residues long. Here the CDR3 reads CASSGQNLNEQYF. In DNA, the CDR3 is TGTGCCAGCAGTGGACAGAACTTAAACGAGCAGTACTTC.